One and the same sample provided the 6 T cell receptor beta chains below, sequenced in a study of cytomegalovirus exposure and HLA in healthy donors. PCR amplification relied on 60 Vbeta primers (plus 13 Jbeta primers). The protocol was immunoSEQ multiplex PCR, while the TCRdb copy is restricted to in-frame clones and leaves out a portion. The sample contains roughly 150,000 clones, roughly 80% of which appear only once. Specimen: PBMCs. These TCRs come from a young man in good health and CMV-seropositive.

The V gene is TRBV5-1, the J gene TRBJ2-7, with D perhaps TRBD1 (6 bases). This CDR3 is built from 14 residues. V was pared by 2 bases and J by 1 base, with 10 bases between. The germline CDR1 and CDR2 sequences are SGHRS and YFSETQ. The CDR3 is CASSFEGVSYEQYF. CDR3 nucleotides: TGCGCCAGCAGCTTTGAGGGGGTGTCCTACGAGCAGTACTTC. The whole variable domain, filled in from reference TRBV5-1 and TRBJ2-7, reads KAGVTQTPRYLIKTRGQQVTLSCSPISGHRSVSWYQQTPGQGLQFLFEYFSETQRNKGNFPGRFSGRQFSNSRSEMNVSTLELGDSALYLCASSFEGVSYEQYFGPGTRLTVT.

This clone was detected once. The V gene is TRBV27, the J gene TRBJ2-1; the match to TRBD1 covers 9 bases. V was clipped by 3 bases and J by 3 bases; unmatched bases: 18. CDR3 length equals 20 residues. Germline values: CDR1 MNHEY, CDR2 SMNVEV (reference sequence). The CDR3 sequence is CASSFLGDRVLGTFYNEQFF. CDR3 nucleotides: TGTGCCAGCAGTTTCCTCGGGGACAGGGTGTTAGGAACATTCTACAATGAGCAGTTCTTC.

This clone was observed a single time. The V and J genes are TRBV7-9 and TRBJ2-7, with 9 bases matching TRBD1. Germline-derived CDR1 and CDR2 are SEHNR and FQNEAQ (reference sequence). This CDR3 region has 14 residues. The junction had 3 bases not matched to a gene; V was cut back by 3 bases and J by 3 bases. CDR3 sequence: CASSLETGGYEQYF. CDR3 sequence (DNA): TGTGCCAGCAGCTTGGAGACAGGGGGCTACGAGCAGTACTTC.

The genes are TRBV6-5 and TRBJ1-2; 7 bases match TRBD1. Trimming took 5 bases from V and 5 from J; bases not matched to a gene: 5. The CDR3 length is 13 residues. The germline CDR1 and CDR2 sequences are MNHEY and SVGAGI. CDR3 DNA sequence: TGTGCCAGCAGTGCGGACAGGAATTATGGCTACACCTTC. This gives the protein CASSADRNYGYTF.

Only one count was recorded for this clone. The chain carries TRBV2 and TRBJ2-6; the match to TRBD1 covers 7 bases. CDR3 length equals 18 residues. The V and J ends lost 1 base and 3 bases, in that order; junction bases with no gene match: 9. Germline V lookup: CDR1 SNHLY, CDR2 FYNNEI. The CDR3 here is CASSEGLGGAGGANVLTF. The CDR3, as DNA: TGTGCCAGCAGTGAAGGGTTAGGGGGCGCGGGTGGGGCCAACGTCCTGACTTTC.

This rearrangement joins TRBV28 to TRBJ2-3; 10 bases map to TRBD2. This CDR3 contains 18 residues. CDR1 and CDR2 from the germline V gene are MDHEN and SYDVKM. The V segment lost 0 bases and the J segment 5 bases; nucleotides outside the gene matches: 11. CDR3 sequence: CASSLWARGAGGKDTQYF. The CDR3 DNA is TGTGCCAGCAGTTTATGGGCCCGAGGAGCGGGGGGGAAAGATACGCAGTATTTT.